This TCR beta chain emerged from a study of brain T cells in children with intractable seizures. With 3 bases removed from V and 7 bases from J, the gap between germline ends came to 10 bases. The CDR3 has 11 amino acids. CDR1 and CDR2 (germline): DFQATT, SNEGSKA (reference sequence). Time point in this sample: blood from clinic visit 5 months post-surgery; TSC patient then seizure free. Surgery cases with the highest brain T cell transcript signatures were chosen for sequencing. Before surgery, patients took at least one anti-epileptic drug. Profiling relied on immunoSEQ multiplex PCR, and the TCRdb table lists in-frame clones only, not all of them. The sample holds about 340,000 clones, over 90% seen once. As regards this clone: Its antigen remains unidentified.

The study's findings and limits: Pre- and post-surgery blood differed in depth, so pre-surgery absences may be undersampling. Only CDR3 sequence similarity suggested viral specificity, without known HCMV serostatus.

The chain uses TRBV20-1 and TRBJ2-7; D not certain. The material was peripheral blood, obtained 4 to 6 months after surgery. The receptor was derived from a boy less than two years old with tuberous sclerosis and intractable seizures. In DNA form, the CDR3 reads TGCAGTGCTAGCTTAAGCCGTGAGCAGTACTTC. It yields the protein CSASLSREQYF.